This T cell receptor (beta chain) appears in the sequencing data of a study of blood T cell repertoires in COVID-19 (dated by TCRdb to 2020 to 2021). Study-wide context: Samples covering the acute and convalescent phases of COVID-19 were provided by collaborators in the United States, Italy and Spain. The prospective study material was composed of cDNA or gDNA derived from T cells, B-cell-depleted T cells, or PBMCs. Deeply sampled blood TCRbeta repertoires from subjects exposed to, actively infected with, or recovered from COVID-19 were included in the dataset. The samples were drawn from two sources: the first 160 participants of the ongoing ImmuneRACE study, and 1,200 or so subjects contributed by 6 global collaborators. HLA class I and class II types, where available, came from metadata supplied by the sample provider rather than from assay-based typing. The repertoires were released in a freely available public database intended as a resource for research on the immune response to SARS-CoV-2. A de-identified subject ID, COVID-19 status, age in years and sex were almost always included in the sample metadata.

Overall study results and their limits: The quantity of clinical and demographic metadata differed by source and by participant and was supplied without curation.

CDR1 and CDR2, per the germline V gene, are SGHTA and FQGNSA. From its cysteine to its phenylalanine, the CDR3 spans 15 amino acids. Only the CDR3 part of the read is kept: 45 bases, read in frame from the first base. Germline trimming: 2 bases from V, 4 bases from J; junction bases outside gene matches: 6. Comment on this clone: What antigen it recognizes has not been identified. No base quality values were provided; no much bigger clone lies one nucleotide off.

TCRbeta CDR3 regions were amplified from genomic DNA by means of the immunoSEQ Assay, a bias-controlled multiplex PCR. As for the authors' bioinformatics: Within the assay, amplification of reference gene primers was used to estimate how many nucleated cells each sample contained. To quantify the absolute abundance of each unique TCRbeta CDR3 rearrangement, sequence reads were collapsed and filtered. For each sample, productive Simpson clonality was calculated by taking the square root of Simpson's diversity index across productive rearrangements. Held by TCRdb, this immuneACCESS table contains in-frame sequences only and omits some clones. Under half of the omission traces to an unresolved V gene where checked; the cause of the rest is unknown. That table supplies the V and J calls and clone size; D and trimming were determined from the DNA. In this sample the table shows 150,000 to 200,000 clones, 70% to 90% of which occur a single time. The leading ten clones occupy roughly 8% of the sample.

A second Seattle source provided samples from volunteer blood donors who had recovered from COVID-19. Collaborating institutions collected whole blood in K2EDTA tubes following their own protocols. For TCRbeta analysis, collaborator samples were shipped as frozen whole blood, as isolated PBMCs, or as DNA extracted from either sample type. The TCR originated in a man aged 35-49 years who had recovered from COVID-19. Here the chain combines TRBV7-2 and TRBJ2-5, with 8 bases aligning to TRBD2. Sequenced sample: peripheral blood. For the CDR3, the sequence is CASSLQRERRETQYF. In nucleotide form, the sequence is TGTGCCAGCAGCTTACAGCGGGAGAGGAGAGAGACCCAGTACTTC.